This T cell receptor beta chain originates from a study of T-cell memory formation after mild COVID-19. Study context: Clustering of TCRs was largely donor specific. Study-level points and caveats: Prior to infection, memory already included some responding clones, suggesting cross-reactive memory joined.

Germline V lookup: CDR1 SSHAT, CDR2 FNYEAQ (reference sequence). This CDR3 contains 13 residues. This clonotype appeared many times. Its cognate antigen is unknown. The junction differs from germline at one of its ends, possibly a read error. The 5'RACE method, run with constant-segment primers, produced TCR alpha and TCR beta cDNA libraries (carrying sample barcodes and UMIs). TCRdb reanalysed the 5' RACE reads using MiXCR and keeps one entry per CDR3 protein. Of around 250,000 distinct CDR3 sequences listed, around 16% are singletons. The sequence was obtained from a young man who had mild COVID-19 (a few samples of this study predate the infection). Cell type and time point are not known. This chain links TRBV7-7 with TRBJ1-3; D call uncertain. Sequencing was carried out using PBMCs or a T cell subset sorted from them (not recorded which). The CDR3 nucleotides are TGTGCTAGCAGCTCCTCCTCTGGAAACACCATATATTTT. It is translated as CASSSSSGNTIYF.